Listed below are T cell receptor beta chains from one sample, sequenced in a study of Ad26.COV2.S vaccination and SARS-CoV-2 variants. Some clones are missing from TCRdb's copy, which holds only in-frame ones; the method was immunoSEQ multiplex PCR. The repertoire holds roughly 180,000 clones, approximately 90% seen once, with less than 6% in the top ten. The sample consisted of peripheral blood, taken after recovery from COVID-19. These receptors were obtained from a human donor who had recovered from COVID-19. Both conserved end residues are trimmed from each CDR3.

TRBJ1-4,TRBV4-2,ASSLDATNEKLF
TRBJ2-3,TRBV3-1/TRBV3-2,ASRDSNTDTQY
TRBJ2-5,TRBV7-2,ASSPRTGDVETQY
TRBJ2-3,TRBV5-6,ASSPWDAQREDTQY
TRBJ2-1,TRBV5-6,ASSLTTGVDSYNEQF
TRBJ2-7,TRBV7-2,ASSEGQGSSYEQY
TRBJ2-1,TRBV7-3,ASSSYPGLAGEDNEQF
TRBJ1-4,TRBV3-1/TRBV3-2,ASSFLQGGSEKLF
TRBJ1-2,TRBV5-1,ASSLGTGDYGYT
TRBJ1-5,TRBV28,ASSFQQVRGINQPQH
TRBJ1-1,TRBV19,ASSIPGGHTEAF
TRBJ2-7,TRBV7-2,ASSRNGLGGGEQY